Following are 29 T cell receptor beta chains from one sample sequenced in a study of blood T cell repertoires in COVID-19. Assay used: immunoSEQ multiplex PCR; TCRdb lists only in-frame clones, some missing. In the table there are about 62,000 clones, approximately 92% of which are singletons. Input material: peripheral blood. The receptor set was obtained from an older woman with COVID-19, enrolled during active disease.

This chain uses TRBV3-1 (or the pseudogene TRBV3-2) with TRBJ2-3, with TRBD2 identical over 8 bases. The CDR3 runs 16 residues. Germline CDR1 and CDR2: LGHDT and YNNKEL (reference sequence). Trimming cost V 4 bases and J 0 bases; bases outside gene matches: 6. CDR3 amino acids: CASSPHSGASTDTQYF. The CDR3 DNA sequence: TGTGCCAGCAGCCCACATAGCGGGGCTAGCACAGATACGCAGTATTTT.

This clone is medium-sized by share. V gene TRBV4-1 combines with J gene TRBJ2-7; 9 nucleotides agree with TRBD1. CDR1 is MGHRA and CDR2 is YSYEKL in the germline V gene. With V trimmed by 3 bases and J by 0 bases, 6 bases remained unmatched. CDR3 length: 16 residues. The CDR3 sequence is CASSHGQGTYSYEQYF. The CDR3 DNA reads TGCGCCAGCAGCCATGGACAGGGGACGTACTCCTACGAGCAGTACTTC.

The chain joins TRBV6-1 to TRBJ1-6; D gene ambiguous. V shed 2 bases and J shed 0 bases, with 11 bases lying between them. CDR1 is MNHNS, CDR2 SASEGT, per germline. The CDR3 length is 17 residues. This CDR3 reads CASSEQIGSSYNSPLHF. In nucleotides, the CDR3 is TGTGCCAGCAGTGAACAAATAGGGAGCTCCTATAATTCACCCCTCCACTTT.

This clone was recorded only once. The gene calls are TRBV7-2 and TRBJ2-7; 9 nucleotides line up with TRBD2. The length of the CDR3 is 15 residues. Per the germline V gene, CDR1 is SGHTA and CDR2 is FQGNSA. J gave up 3 bases and V 0 bases, and 3 bases lay outside the gene matches. In DNA, the CDR3 is TGTGCCAGCAGCTTAGCGGCTAGCGGGATCTACGAGCAGTACTTC. Encoded protein: CASSLAASGIYEQYF.

This chain links TRBV6-5 with TRBJ2-7, with 8 bases that match TRBD2. The V segment lost 4 bases and the J segment 1 base; nucleotides outside the gene matches: 6. The CDR3 sequence is 15 residues long. CDR1 and CDR2 (germline): MNHEY, SVGAGI. This CDR3 is CASSFQAGESYEQYF. The CDR3 region has the DNA TGTGCCAGCAGTTTTCAAGCGGGAGAGTCCTACGAGCAGTACTTC.

The chain combines TRBV2 with TRBJ1-6; D remains unclear. Deletions cut 4 bases from V and 4 bases from J, with 5 bases between. The CDR3 contains 13 residues. CDR1 and CDR2 (germline): SNHLY, FYNNEI. CDR3 nucleotide sequence: TGTGCCAGCAGTGTGGAGTATAATTCACCCCTCCACTTT. Translating gives CASSVEYNSPLHF.

This sequence joins TRBV4-1 and TRBJ1-6; tentatively, D is TRBD1 (6 bases). This CDR3 spans 17 amino acids. Trimming pared 3 bases from V and 0 bases from J, leaving 12 bases between. Germline CDR1 MGHRA, CDR2 YSYEKL. The CDR3: CASSHRQALSYNSPLHF. The CDR3 DNA reads TGCGCCAGCAGCCACCGACAGGCTCTCTCCTATAATTCACCCCTCCACTTT.

The gene calls are TRBV19 and TRBJ1-4; weak D call: TRBD1 (5 bases). This CDR3 is built from 15 residues. Trimming stripped 7 bases from V and 8 bases from J, with 20 bases between. The V gene's germline CDR1 is LNHDA and CDR2 SQIVND (reference sequence). The CDR3 DNA follows: TGTGCCAGTATAGGGGCGTCAGGGATTGGAGAAAAACTGTTTTTT. This sequence encodes CASIGASGIGEKLFF.

The V call is TRBV5-1, the J call TRBJ2-1; a possible D gene is TRBD2 (6 bases). Trimming removed 0 bases at V and 3 bases at J, with 19 bases between. CDR1 is SGHRS, CDR2 YFSETQ, per germline. The CDR3 runs to 18 residues. The CDR3 spells CASSLDSGTPSYYNEQFF. In nucleotides, the CDR3 is TGCGCCAGCAGCTTGGACTCCGGGACTCCTTCCTACTACAATGAGCAGTTCTTC.

The J gene is TRBJ1-3, the V gene TRBV7-6; tentatively, D is TRBD1 (5 bases). V was clipped by 5 bases and J by 0 bases, with 20 bases between them. The CDR3 spans 18 residues. Germline V CDR1 and CDR2: SGHVS, FNYEAQ. CDR3 DNA sequence: TGTGCCAGCAGCCGCGGGACGGTGATGGGGAGCTCTGGAAACACCATATATTTT. Translating it yields CASSRGTVMGSSGNTIYF.

This sequence joins TRBV7-8 and TRBJ1-2, with 8 bases fitting TRBD1. The V gene end was trimmed by 3 bases and the J gene end by 4 bases; junction bases not matched to a gene: 7. Germline CDR1 and CDR2: SGHVS and FQNEAQ. The CDR3 consists of 15 residues. The CDR3 region is CASSFSGGEIYGYTF. The DNA for the CDR3 is TGTGCCAGCAGCTTCTCAGGGGGCGAGATCTATGGCTACACCTTC.

This chain connects TRBV28 to TRBJ2-3; no definite D call. Trimming left V 2 bases short and J 1 base short, with 10 bases between. Germline CDR1 reads MDHEN; CDR2 reads SYDVKM. This CDR3 comprises 15 residues. CDR3 bases: TGTGCCAGCAGTTTAACAGCCCCCCGCACAGATACGCAGTATTTT. Protein product: CASSLTAPRTDTQYF.

V and J are TRBV6-2 or TRBV6-3 and TRBJ1-2; TRBD1 aligns across 11 bases. In germline, CDR1 is MNHEY, CDR2 SVGEGT. This CDR3 spans 16 amino acids. V lost 1 base and J lost 4; bases outside the gene matches: 5. CDR3 coding DNA: TGTGCCAGCAGTTACTACGTCGGGACAGGGGGCTATGGCTACACCTTC. The encoded protein is CASSYYVGTGGYGYTF.

This clone was detected only a few times. The V and J genes are TRBV19 and TRBJ2-7; possibly TRBD1 for D (5 bases). The V end lost 3 bases, the J end lost 2 bases, and 8 bases lay between the germline ends. This CDR3 has 13 amino acids. Per the germline V gene, CDR1 is LNHDA and CDR2 is SQIVND (reference sequence). The CDR3 DNA follows: TGTGCCAGTAGTATCTGGGGCGCCTACGAGCAGTACTTC. This translates into CASSIWGAYEQYF. Full variable domain (outside the CDR3, taken from reference TRBV19 and TRBJ2-7): DGGITQSPKYLFRKEGQNVTLSCEQNLNHDAMYWYRQDPGQGLRLIYYSQIVNDFQKGDIAEGYSVSREKKESFPLTVTSAQKNPTAFYLCASSIWGAYEQYFGPGTRLTVT.

The gene calls are TRBV6-5 and TRBJ2-7, with D hard to call. This CDR3 has 14 amino acids. Per the germline V gene, CDR1 is MNHEY and CDR2 is SVGAGI. The V and J ends lost 2 bases and 2 bases respectively, with 10 bases between them. CDR3 amino acids: CASSYRSVAYEQYF. Written as DNA, the CDR3 is TGTGCCAGCAGTTACCGATCGGTGGCCTACGAGCAGTACTTC.

The V and J genes are TRBV5-1 and TRBJ2-7; 8 nucleotides match TRBD1. The CDR3 consists of 15 residues. J lost 3 bases, V lost 3 bases, and 8 bases had no gene match. CDR1 is SGHRS, CDR2 YFSETQ, per germline. The CDR3 here is CASSWTGTGDYEQYF. DNA of the CDR3: TGCGCCAGCAGCTGGACCGGGACAGGTGACTACGAGCAGTACTTC. Complete variable domain (other parts from reference TRBV5-1 and TRBJ2-7): KAGVTQTPRYLIKTRGQQVTLSCSPISGHRSVSWYQQTPGQGLQFLFEYFSETQRNKGNFPGRFSGRQFSNSRSEMNVSTLELGDSALYLCASSWTGTGDYEQYFGPGTRLTVT.

This clone turned up a few times. V gene TRBV7-3 combines with J gene TRBJ1-1, with TRBD1 identical over 9 bases. This CDR3 is built from 15 residues. Germline loops: CDR1 SGHTA, CDR2 FQGTGA. The trim removed 5 bases at V and 1 base at J, leaving 5 bases unmatched. CDR3 residues: CASSPEDRGNTEAFF. The CDR3 nucleotides are TGTGCCAGCAGCCCCGAGGACAGGGGGAACACTGAAGCTTTCTTT.

The table lists this clone with a count of one. The genes are TRBV6-6 and TRBJ1-2, with TRBD1 as a possible D gene (5 bases). CDR1 and CDR2 from the germline V gene are MNHNY and SVGAGI (reference sequence). Trimming took 0 bases from V and 4 from J, leaving 12 bases between them. This CDR3 is 15 amino acids long. CDR3 region: CASSYSREGTYGYTF. The DNA of the CDR3 is TGTGCCAGCAGTTACTCAAGGGAGGGGACCTATGGCTACACCTTC.

The V call is TRBV19, the J call TRBJ1-5; 7 positions match TRBD1. The CDR3 is 15 residues long. Looked up from germline, CDR1 is LNHDA and CDR2 is SQIVND (reference sequence). Losses at the gene ends were 4 bases for V and 4 bases for J; bases not matched to a gene: 7. Here the CDR3 DNA reads TGTGCCAGTAGTAGACAGGGAGTTGGAAATCAGCCCCAGCATTTT. The encoded protein is CASSRQGVGNQPQHF.

The chain carries TRBV2 and TRBJ1-5; no reliable D call. V dropped 4 bases and J dropped 0 bases, with 13 bases sitting between them. The CDR3 totals 16 residues. Germline V gene sequence: CDR1 SNHLY, CDR2 FYNNEI. In DNA, the CDR3 is TGTGCCAGCAGTGGGGTATGGAGTGATAGCAATCAGCCCCAGCATTTT. As protein: CASSGVWSDSNQPQHF.

The CDR3 nucleotides read TGTGCCAGTAGACAGGTGGGACAGCAAGAGACCCAGTACTTC. Its protein product is CASRQVGQQETQYF. The gene calls are TRBV19 and TRBJ2-5; 7 bases map to TRBD1. This CDR3 is built from 14 residues. V shed 6 bases and J 2 bases; nucleotides not matched to a gene: 6. Germline assignment: CDR1 LNHDA and CDR2 SQIVND (reference sequence).

The chain recombines TRBV5-1 with TRBJ1-1; D uncertain. The CDR3 is 12 amino acids. Germline CDR1 is SGHRS and CDR2 is YFSETQ. V lost 4 bases to trimming and J lost 4 bases, with 8 bases between them. For the CDR3, the DNA is TGCGCCAGCAGCCTAACAGCCACTGAAGCTTTCTTT. It codes for CASSLTATEAFF.

V is TRBV4-1 and J is TRBJ1-2; 12 bases line up with TRBD1. J lost 7 bases, V lost 0 bases, and 6 bases had no gene match. Per the germline V gene, CDR1 is MGHRA and CDR2 is YSYEKL. The length of the CDR3 is 16 residues. The CDR3 region has the DNA TGCGCCAGCAGCCAAGAGCCGGGACAGGGGGCCTTTGGCTACACCTTC. Translating it yields CASSQEPGQGAFGYTF.

This clone was found many times. J is TRBJ1-1 and V is TRBV7-9; 9 bases are shared with TRBD1. The J segment lost 2 bases and the V segment lost 5 bases, leaving 9 bases of the junction unmatched. The CDR3 loop spans 16 amino acids. Germline CDR1 is SEHNR and CDR2 is FQNEAQ (reference sequence). This chain's CDR3 is CASSTGTGLSNTEAFF. In DNA, the CDR3 is TGTGCCAGCAGCACGGGGACAGGGTTAAGTAACACTGAAGCTTTCTTT.

This rearrangement joins TRBV9 to TRBJ1-2; TRBD1 is a possible D gene (6 bases). The CDR3 sequence is 14 residues long. Trimming cost V 2 bases and J 4 bases, with 12 bases left between them. Germline V gene data show CDR1 as SGDLS and CDR2 as YYNGEE. CDR3 coding DNA: TGTGCCAGCAGCGTCGACAGGTACCTCTATGGCTACACCTTC. Translation gives CASSVDRYLYGYTF.

This chain joins TRBV24-1 and TRBJ1-2, with 7 bases aligning to TRBD1. This CDR3 has 14 amino acids. V dropped 6 bases and J dropped 8; count of bases not matched to a gene: 11. The germline gives CDR1 KGHDR, CDR2 SFDVKD. CDR3 sequence reads: CATSPSPTGEGYTF. Here the CDR3 DNA reads TGTGCCACCAGTCCCTCTCCAACAGGGGAGGGCTACACCTTC.

The rearrangement joins TRBV4-3 to TRBJ2-7; 10 bases align to TRBD2. With 0 bases clipped from V and 2 bases from J, the junction kept 16 bases outside the gene matches. Per germline, CDR1 LGHNA and CDR2 YSLEER. The CDR3 consists of 20 residues. CDR3 region: CASSQDYETGLSGRAYEQYF. CDR3 DNA sequence: TGCGCCAGCAGCCAAGATTACGAGACAGGACTAAGCGGGAGGGCCTACGAGCAGTACTTC.

This chain uses TRBV5-1 with TRBJ2-7; 8 positions agree with TRBD1. V shed 4 bases and J 2 bases; nucleotides not matched to a gene: 8. The V gene's germline CDR1 is SGHRS and CDR2 YFSETQ. The CDR3 is made up of 15 amino acids. The CDR3 nucleotides read TGCGCCAGCAGCCGTCCGGGACAGGAGACCTACGAGCAGTACTTC. Protein: CASSRPGQETYEQYF. Complete variable domain (other parts from reference TRBV5-1 and TRBJ2-7): KAGVTQTPRYLIKTRGQQVTLSCSPISGHRSVSWYQQTPGQGLQFLFEYFSETQRNKGNFPGRFSGRQFSNSRSEMNVSTLELGDSALYLCASSRPGQETYEQYFGPGTRLTVT.

This chain links TRBV5-4 with TRBJ2-5; possible D gene TRBD2, 5 bases. V was pared by 1 base and J by 3 bases, with 7 bases between. Germline V lookup: CDR1 SGHNT, CDR2 YYREEE (reference sequence). There are 13 residues in the CDR3. The CDR3 protein is CASSLPEEETQYF. In DNA form, the CDR3 reads TGTGCCAGCAGCTTGCCGGAGGAAGAGACCCAGTACTTC.